Each of the 3 T cell receptor beta chains below was sequenced from the same sample in a study of human T cells and chemical hapten exposure. Indicated time point: patch test 2, 6 weeks after DPC sensitization. Regarding treatment: therapeutic diphenylcyclopropenone sensitization with weekly scalp DPC. TCRdb redid the calling of the RACE reads with MiXCR, one entry per CDR3 protein. The table has roughly 92,000 distinct CDR3 sequences, about 10% seen once. The source was whole blood, collected in connection with sensitization to the hapten diphenylcyclopropenone (DPC). The receptor source for this set is a woman aged 40 to 50 with alopecia areata. Some clones in this sample may be carry-over from other donors' samples.

This clonotype was seen a few times. In nucleotides, the CDR3 is TGCAGCGTTGTCCGCGGGGCGCTATATGAGCAGTTCTTC. This gives the protein CSVVRGALYEQFF. V and J are TRBV29-1 and TRBJ2-1; tentative D call: TRBD2 (6 bases). The CDR3 consists of 13 residues. Germline loops: CDR1 SQVTM, CDR2 ANQGSEA. V lost 4 bases to trimming and J lost 8 bases, with 15 bases between them.

This clonotype was detected only a few times. This chain links TRBV9 with TRBJ1-1; D is unclear. V gave up 3 bases and J gave up 5 bases, with 11 bases separating them. Germline CDR1 SGDLS, CDR2 YYNGEE. The CDR3 length is 13 residues. The CDR3 nucleotides read TGTGCCAGCAGCGCGTTCCCGGGGACTGAAGCTTTCTTT. Encoded protein: CASSAFPGTEAFF.

The J gene is TRBJ2-5, the V gene TRBV7-9; 10 nucleotides line up with TRBD1. The CDR3 length is 14 residues. V trimming: 6 bases; J trimming: 4 bases; junction bases outside the gene matches: 5. Germline assignment: CDR1 SEHNR and CDR2 FQNEAQ (reference sequence). The CDR3 DNA is TGTGCCAGCAGGCCGACAGGGGGCGGAGAGACCCAGTACTTC. It specifies CASRPTGGGETQYF.